Included here is one T cell receptor (beta chain) sequence, with context. Its antigen target is currently unknown. One end of the junction does not line up with germline, which may come from a read error. This entry is derived from a study of CD8 T cells in Susac syndrome (dated by TCRdb to between 2018 and 2020). Broadly, across the study: Repertoire sequencing was used to test whether CD8+ T cell activation and differentiation in Susac syndrome was antigen driven. The research as a whole found: The number of individuals in the TCR sequencing and HLA analysis was acknowledged as relatively small.

Peripheral blood CD8+ and CD4+ T cells from healthy donors, Susac syndrome patients and multiple sclerosis patients were profiled using high-throughput TCR beta sequencing. Multiple sclerosis controls were treatment-naive patients with stable or active relapsing-remitting disease fulfilling revised McDonald criteria. Bulk CD8+ and CD4+ T cells were purified by magnetic negative isolation, while CD8+ TEMRA cells were enriched using FACS. Blood was collected in EDTA tubes and processed within 24 hours, with PBMCs isolated through density gradient centrifugation. PBMCs intended for TCR sequencing were cryopreserved in liquid nitrogen and thawed later in a water bath at 37 degrees C. The sorted or isolated CD4+, CD8+ and CD8+ TEMRA cells reached a purity of at least 90%. RNA was extracted using the RNeasy kit, and about 0.5 to 1 ug of the RNA was reverse transcribed with random hexamers. The immunoSEQ multiplex PCR assay, covering 54 Vbeta and 13 Jbeta segments, was used to amplify TCR beta CDR3 regions. Bias from PCR amplification was corrected by using a synthetic template baseline for primer optimization and for computational correction. The authors' pipeline ran thus. Reads were annotated to V, D and J genes according to IMGT and were analyzed with immunoSEQ Analyzer, with only productive sequences retained. Clonality was computed as one minus Shannon entropy normalized by log2 of the number of productive unique sequences. Public and private clones were assessed among the 100 most prevalent clones of each patient and control. Susac-specific clones were defined as absent from healthy and MS cohorts, 850 to 1,300 published viral clones and other ImmuneACCESS disease sequences. In-frame beta chains were kept once TCRdb had trimmed the public reads at Q25 with fastp and called clones with MiXCR. Here each entry gathers all rows of one CDR3 protein and keeps the most common genes and DNA. TCRdb's processing, not the authors' own work, is the source of the V and J calls. The sample table records approximately 230,000 distinct CDR3 sequences; 93% of these occur just once. The ten biggest clones cover around 0.07% of the sample.

The receptor's source is a human donor with multiple sclerosis. Sequenced input: CD4+ T cells from PBMCs.

The CDR3 protein: CANSLERQGRGYTF. The nucleotides are TGCGCCAACAGCTTGGAGAGACAGGGGCGAGGCTACACCTTC. The chain uses TRBV5-1 and TRBJ1-2; 8 junctional bases match TRBD1. From cysteine to phenylalanine, the CDR3 is 14 amino acids long. Of all the DNA, just the CDR3 is kept, 42 bases in frame from base 1. Based on the germline V gene, the CDR1 and CDR2 sequences are SGHRS and YFSETQ.